The 29 T cell receptor beta chains presented below share a single source sample, sequenced in a study of blood T cell repertoires in COVID-19. Data came from immunoSEQ multiplex PCR; TCRdb stores just in-frame clones and leaves some out. The data contain around 180,000 clones, 80% to 90% of them singletons. The material sequenced was peripheral blood. Receptors originate from a human donor with active or convalescent COVID-19. The donor label of this sample is uncertain.

The chain links TRBV7-2 to TRBJ1-2; possibly TRBD1 for D (5 bases). V was trimmed by 5 bases and J by 7 bases, leaving 26 bases between them. In germline, CDR1 is SGHTA, CDR2 FQGNSA. The CDR3 totals 17 residues. The CDR3: CASSPPNTPGGIRGYTF. DNA for the CDR3: TGTGCCAGCAGCCCACCGAACACTCCGGGGGGAATCCGTGGCTACACCTTC.

V usage is TRBV5-4 and J usage is TRBJ2-2; 10 positions match TRBD2. CDR3 length: 15 residues. The junction had 6 bases not matched to a gene; V was cut back by 4 bases and J by 6 bases. CDR1 SGHNT and CDR2 YYREEE come from the germline V gene (reference sequence). DNA for the CDR3: TGTGCCAGCAGCCCGGGACTAGCGAATGCCGGGGAGCTGTTTTTT. Protein: CASSPGLANAGELFF.

The table lists this clone with a few counts. The V gene is TRBV10-3, the J gene TRBJ2-7; D is perhaps TRBD2 (6 bases). This CDR3 region has 15 residues. Germline V gene lookup returns CDR1 ENHRY and CDR2 SYGVKD. Trimming cost V 4 bases and J 1 base, with 14 bases left between them. This CDR3 is CAISVGGRASYEQYF. For the CDR3, the DNA is TGTGCCATCAGTGTTGGGGGGAGAGCGTCCTACGAGCAGTACTTC.

V gene TRBV9 combines with J gene TRBJ2-7, with TRBD2 matching 7 bases. The CDR3 spans 17 residues. Trimming cost V 2 bases and J 2 bases; bases outside gene matches: 13. CDR1 is SGDLS and CDR2 is YYNGEE in the germline V gene. Written as DNA, the CDR3 is TGTGCCAGCAGCGTTTCGGGAAGCGGGACCTTCCCCTACGAGCAGTACTTC. Protein sequence: CASSVSGSGTFPYEQYF.

This clone was seen more than once but under ten times. The chain couples TRBV4-2 to TRBJ1-6; 8 positions agree with TRBD1. J lost 6 bases, V lost 6 bases, and 7 bases had no gene match. Germline CDR1 is LGHNA and CDR2 is YNFKEQ. The CDR3 length is 15 residues. The CDR3 is CASRQKQGGNSPLHF. DNA of the CDR3: TGTGCCAGCAGACAAAAACAGGGGGGTAATTCACCCCTCCACTTT.

This chain joins TRBV6-5 and TRBJ2-7; D may be TRBD1 (7 bases). This CDR3 spans 12 amino acids. Trimming left V 6 bases short and J 4 bases short, with 10 bases between. The germline V gene has CDR1 MNHEY and CDR2 SVGAGI. For the CDR3, the DNA is TGTGCCAGCAGGGCAGGGGGGTACGAGCAGTACTTC. This gives the protein CASRAGGYEQYF.

This chain links TRBV29-1 with TRBJ2-7; TRBD2 is a possible D gene (5 bases). The V gene lost 4 bases and the J gene lost 1 base, with 14 bases spanning the gap. There are 14 residues in the CDR3. Germline assignment: CDR1 SQVTM and CDR2 ANQGSEA. CDR3 DNA sequence: TGCAGCGTTGTTGGGCGGGTCCTATCCTACGAGCAGTACTTC. Amino acid sequence: CSVVGRVLSYEQYF.

The chain joins TRBV28 to TRBJ1-5, with D unclear. The germline V gene encodes CDR1 MDHEN and CDR2 SYDVKM. This CDR3 is built from 16 residues. Trimming pared 4 bases from V and 2 bases from J, leaving 15 bases between. This CDR3 reads CASSSTRWFGNQPQHF. The CDR3 nucleotides are TGTGCCAGCAGTTCGACGAGGTGGTTTGGCAATCAGCCCCAGCATTTT.

This clone was seen more than once but under ten times. This chain uses TRBV28 with TRBJ1-5, with a possible D match to TRBD1 (6 bases). Per germline, CDR1 MDHEN and CDR2 SYDVKM. The V end was cut by 6 bases, the J end by 4 bases, with 19 bases between. The CDR3 is 16 residues long. CDR3 DNA sequence: TGTGCCAGCAGACTAGGGGGTAGGTCTAAGAATCAGCCCCAGCATTTT. It translates to CASRLGGRSKNQPQHF.

V and J are TRBV19 and TRBJ1-1; 7 bases fit TRBD1. The V gene's germline CDR1 is LNHDA and CDR2 SQIVND (reference sequence). CDR3 size: 12 residues. After removal of 5 bases from V and 5 bases from J, the junction contained 2 bases not matched to a gene. The CDR3 loop is CASSRDSTEAFF. As DNA, the CDR3 is TGTGCCAGTAGTCGGGACAGTACTGAAGCTTTCTTT.

J is TRBJ2-3 and V is TRBV30; TRBD2 is a possible D gene (7 bases). CDR1 and CDR2 from the germline V gene are GTSNPN and SVGIG (reference sequence). The V and J ends lost 0 bases and 7 bases respectively, with 26 bases between them. The CDR3 has 18 residues. CDR3 in DNA: TGTGCCTGGAGTGTAAAGGAGGGCCAGAGGGGGGGCAAGAATACGCAGTATTTT. Translating gives CAWSVKEGQRGGKNTQYF.

V and J are TRBV2 and TRBJ2-7, with a weak D call TRBD2 (5 bases). The germline V and J ends were trimmed by 8 bases and 0 bases, with 17 bases remaining between them. CDR1 and CDR2 (germline): SNHLY, FYNNEI. There are 15 residues in the CDR3. CDR3 loop: CASAFREEGSYEQYF. CDR3 nucleotides: TGTGCCAGCGCTTTTCGAGAAGAGGGCTCCTACGAGCAGTACTTC.

The rearrangement joins TRBV19 to TRBJ2-1, with 10 positions matching TRBD1. This CDR3 is 16 amino acids long. Germline CDR1 reads LNHDA; CDR2 reads SQIVND (reference sequence). Trimming took 1 base from V and 5 from J; bases not matched to a gene: 5. CDR3 loop: CASSIVGTGVNNEQFF. The CDR3 nucleotides are TGTGCCAGTAGTATAGTCGGGACAGGGGTAAACAATGAGCAGTTCTTC. The variable domain in full, with the rest retrieved from reference TRBV19 and TRBJ2-1, is DGGITQSPKYLFRKEGQNVTLSCEQNLNHDAMYWYRQDPGQGLRLIYYSQIVNDFQKGDIAEGYSVSREKKESFPLTVTSAQKNPTAFYLCASSIVGTGVNNEQFFGPGTRLTVL.

A word on this clone: One junction end does not reproduce the germline sequence, and a read error may be involved. The genes are TRBV7-7 and TRBJ2-2, with 8 positions matching TRBD2. The CDR3 extends over 15 amino acids. Per the germline V gene, CDR1 is SSHAT and CDR2 is FNYEAQ (reference sequence). The chain's CDR3 is CASSLSGSFTGELFF. Written as DNA, the CDR3 is TGTGCTAGCAGTCTGAGCGGGAGTTTCACCGGGGAGCTGTTTTTT.

The rearrangement links TRBV5-4 to TRBJ2-1; 7 nucleotides align to TRBD2. CDR3 size: 14 residues. Germline V gene sequence: CDR1 SGHNT, CDR2 YYREEE (reference sequence). Losses at the gene ends were 5 bases for V and 3 bases for J; bases not matched to a gene: 5. This chain's CDR3 is CASSSGPLYNEQFF. For the CDR3, the DNA is TGTGCCAGCAGTAGCGGGCCCCTCTACAATGAGCAGTTCTTC.

The rearrangement uses TRBV5-1 and TRBJ1-1, with D perhaps TRBD1 (6 bases). Germline lookup yields CDR1 SGHRS and CDR2 YFSETQ. The CDR3 sequence is 14 residues long. Trimming pared 4 bases from V and 0 bases from J, leaving 10 bases between. CDR3 residues: CASSRDTVNTEAFF. The DNA of the CDR3 is TGCGCCAGCAGCAGGGACACAGTGAACACTGAAGCTTTCTTT.

This clone has just a few counts. This chain joins TRBV19 and TRBJ2-1; D is undetermined. Trimming stripped 5 bases from V and 4 bases from J, with 9 bases between. This CDR3 is 13 amino acids long. CDR1 is LNHDA, CDR2 SQIVND, per germline (reference sequence). The chain's CDR3 is CASSPPEYNEQFF. The DNA of the CDR3 is TGTGCCAGTAGTCCACCGGAGTACAATGAGCAGTTCTTC.

The chain combines TRBV6-5 with TRBJ1-4; TRBD1 is a possible D gene (5 bases). Deletions cut 4 bases from V and 12 bases from J, with 12 bases between. CDR1 is MNHEY, CDR2 SVGAGI, per germline. CDR3 size: 12 residues. The CDR3 bases are TGTGCCAGCAGTTTAAGGCAGGGTCAACTGTTTTTT. Its protein product is CASSLRQGQLFF.

The table lists this clone with a few counts. The chain carries TRBV2 and TRBJ2-3; 9 bases match TRBD1. The CDR3 spans 15 residues. V was clipped by 2 bases and J by 6 bases; unmatched bases: 6. Germline loops: CDR1 SNHLY, CDR2 FYNNEI. This chain's CDR3 is CASSEQGTGMDTQYF. DNA of the CDR3: TGTGCCAGCAGTGAACAGGGGACAGGGATGGATACGCAGTATTTT.

The V call is TRBV19, the J call TRBJ2-7; TRBD2 matches at 9 bases. V was pared by 4 bases and J by 3 bases, with 4 bases of the junction left unmatched. The germline V gene encodes CDR1 LNHDA and CDR2 SQIVND (reference sequence). This CDR3 spans 14 amino acids. CDR3 in DNA: TGTGCCAGTAGTAAGACTAGCGGCCACTACGAGCAGTACTTC. Translation: CASSKTSGHYEQYF.

This rearrangement joins TRBV29-1 to TRBJ2-7, with a tentative D call TRBD1 (6 bases). CDR1 and CDR2 (germline): SQVTM, ANQGSEA. This CDR3 spans 17 amino acids. V lost 5 bases and J lost 0, with 23 bases in between. The CDR3 loop is CSVKVTGRFSNSYEQYF. The DNA for the CDR3 is TGCAGCGTTAAAGTAACAGGGCGATTTTCTAACTCCTACGAGCAGTACTTC.

The genes are TRBV5-6 and TRBJ2-5, with 11 positions matching TRBD2. The CDR3 has 19 residues. Germline V gene lookup returns CDR1 SGHDT and CDR2 YYEEEE. J was trimmed by 5 bases and V by 4 bases; bases with no gene match: 19. CDR3 protein: CASSRTRERLAGGRETQYF. The CDR3 nucleotides are TGTGCCAGCAGCAGAACCAGGGAGCGCCTAGCGGGAGGTAGGGAGACCCAGTACTTC.

The chain joins TRBV7-9 to TRBJ2-3, with D hard to call. There are 14 residues in the CDR3. Between the trimmed V and J ends, which lost 2 bases and 2 bases, there was a span of 8 bases. The germline gives CDR1 SEHNR, CDR2 FQNEAQ (reference sequence). Here the CDR3 DNA reads TGTGCCAGCAGCTTAAGACTGTTCACAGATACGCAGTATTTT. This codes for CASSLRLFTDTQYF.

This chain joins TRBV7-6 and TRBJ1-3, with D possibly TRBD1 on 5 matching bases. Per germline, CDR1 SGHVS and CDR2 FNYEAQ. This CDR3 is 16 amino acids long. The V gene lost 1 base and the J gene lost 0 bases, with 10 bases spanning the gap. Here the CDR3 reads CASSLGATVSGNTIYF. The DNA of the CDR3 is TGTGCCAGCAGCTTAGGAGCGACAGTCTCTGGAAACACCATATATTTT.

V gene TRBV18 combines with J gene TRBJ2-7, with 9 bases that match TRBD1. Germline V gene data show CDR1 as KGHSH and CDR2 as LQKENI. Unmatched junction bases numbered 10, after V lost 4 bases and J lost 0 bases. This CDR3 is built from 17 residues. The CDR3 DNA reads TGTGCCAGCTCACTCCTTTCCGGGACAGGGAGCTCCTACGAGCAGTACTTC. Residues: CASSLLSGTGSSYEQYF.

The chain couples TRBV5-1 to TRBJ2-1; 7 bases align to TRBD2. This CDR3 has 15 amino acids. Germline CDR1 and CDR2: SGHRS and YFSETQ. J gave up 7 bases and V 0 bases, and 7 bases lay outside the gene matches. CDR3 DNA sequence: TGCGCCAGCAGCTTGGCTAGCCCCGGGGGGAATGAGCAGTTCTTC. Protein: CASSLASPGGNEQFF.

The rearrangement links TRBV7-9 to TRBJ1-6; tentatively, D is TRBD1 (6 bases). Trimming pared 5 bases from V and 6 bases from J, leaving 11 bases between. The CDR3 spans 14 residues. Per the germline V gene, CDR1 is SEHNR and CDR2 is FQNEAQ (reference sequence). In nucleotides, the CDR3 is TGTGCCAGCAGCGCACAGGGTCTTAATTCACCCCTCCACTTT. The encoded protein is CASSAQGLNSPLHF.

This sequence joins TRBV7-6 and TRBJ1-2; 7 bases are a match to TRBD1. This CDR3 has 15 amino acids. V dropped 1 base and J dropped 6; count of bases not matched to a gene: 8. CDR1 SGHVS and CDR2 FNYEAQ come from the germline V gene. Here the CDR3 DNA reads TGTGCCAGCAGCTTAGAGGCCGGTCAGGGGGATGGCTACACCTTC. Its protein is CASSLEAGQGDGYTF.

This chain uses TRBV18 with TRBJ2-7, with 9 bases that match TRBD2. CDR3 length: 15 amino acids. The junction had 6 bases not matched to a gene; V was cut back by 2 bases and J by 4 bases. CDR1 and CDR2 from the germline V gene are KGHSH and LQKENI. CDR3 region: CASSPTTSGGYEQYF. In DNA form, the CDR3 reads TGTGCCAGCTCACCAACGACTAGCGGCGGGTACGAGCAGTACTTC.